This TCR beta chain was sequenced during a study of T cell responses to AZD1222 COVID-19 vaccine. Findings and caveats of the study: Donors were largely white British and mainly female; clonal diversity was possibly underestimated. Researchers report vaccine-associated CD4 TCRs spanning spike, with dominance at 160-218 and 743-854.

A remark on this clone: The antigen is unknown.

Trimming cost V 1 base and J 0 bases, with 7 bases left between them. CDR3 length equals 14 residues. Germline V lookup: CDR1 GTSNPN, CDR2 SVGIG (reference sequence). Sequencing was performed with immunoSEQ multiplex PCR; in TCRdb, only in-frame clones are kept and a portion is missing. This table holds some 150,000 clones, about 87% found once. The chain is built from TRBV30 and TRBJ1-3; D gene uncertain. This clonotype originated in an adult who received the MenACWY meningococcal vaccine as a control. The sequencing used peripheral blood, collected 28 days after the second dose of the MenACWY control vaccine. The CDR3 spells CAWSGGASGNTIYF. The CDR3 DNA follows: TGTGCCTGGAGTGGTGGAGCCTCTGGAAACACCATATATTTT.